The rows below give T cell receptor beta chains drawn from one sample of a study of CD8+CD57+ T cells in acquired aplastic anemia. TCRdb recomputed calls from the reads with MiXCR, one row per CDR3 protein. The sample includes 200,000 to 250,000 distinct CDR3 sequences, roughly two thirds of them seen just once. The sequencing sample was made of sorted CD4+, CD8+, or CD8+CD57+ T cells (not recorded which) from PBMCs. The receptors come from a human donor with aplastic anemia. The CDR3 runs from the conserved cysteine through the conserved F or W. Expanded clones get a size class; other rows say once, few or many, or leave the size out.

>NA|TRBJ1-4|TRBV25-1
CASSGGFEKLFF
>NA|TRBJ2-1|TRBV7-9
CASSRAGSLSYNEQFF
>NA|TRBJ2-7|TRBV29-1
CSVQGARYEQYF
>NA|TRBJ2-7|TRBV7-8
CASSFDPGSHEQYF
>many|TRBJ2-2|TRBV6-5
CASSRQSTGELFF
>NA|TRBJ2-1|TRBV7-9
CASSRSGSNEQFF
>NA|TRBJ1-1|TRBV20-1
CSAYRGLGTEAFF
>NA|TRBJ2-7|TRBV20-1
CSARVGGPRGYEQYF
>NA|TRBJ2-6|TRBV19
CASSIISGSGANVLTF
>NA|TRBJ1-1|TRBV19
CASSTPTLLSGARNTEAFF
>NA|TRBJ2-1|TRBV24-1
CATSEPTDGDNEQFF
>NA|TRBJ2-7|TRBV2
CAGKNYEQYF
>NA|TRBJ2-3|TRBV7-2
CASSLGTSRGDTQYF
>NA|TRBJ2-1|TRBV24-1
CATSVPSGNSYNEQFF
>many|TRBJ2-7|TRBV27
CASSSGLAGGPSEQYF
>once|TRBJ2-5|TRBV5-6
CASSPPRQGGQETQYF